The next 25 T cell receptor beta chains were all read from a single sample in a study of cytomegalovirus exposure and HLA in healthy donors. The PCR was carried out with 60 Vbeta primers and 13 Jbeta primers. Assay used: immunoSEQ multiplex PCR; TCRdb lists only in-frame clones, some missing. Of around 67,000 clones in the sample, roughly two thirds were seen once. Sequencing was carried out using PBMCs. Source of these receptors: a woman aged 45-59 years in good health and CMV-seronegative.

This chain uses TRBV25-1 with TRBJ2-3, with 7 bases identical to TRBD1. Germline loops: CDR1 MGHDK, CDR2 SYGVNS. The trim removed 6 bases at V and 6 bases at J, leaving 12 bases unmatched. The CDR3 length is 15 residues. This CDR3 reads CASSQTLTGADTQYF. For the CDR3, the DNA is TGTGCCAGCAGCCAAACCTTAACAGGGGCGGATACGCAGTATTTT.

This clone has a handful of counts. The V gene is TRBV7-3, the J gene TRBJ1-2; D is ambiguous. Trimming removed 2 bases from V and 6 bases from J, with 13 bases in between. The CDR3 spans 14 residues. Germline assignment: CDR1 SGHTA and CDR2 FQGTGA. CDR3 DNA sequence: TGTGCCAGCAGCTTATTCCCAGGAGGAAATGGCTACACCTTC. Amino acids: CASSLFPGGNGYTF. Variable domain in full (rest from reference TRBV7-3 and TRBJ1-2): GAGVSQTPSNKVTEKGKYVELRCDPISGHTALYWYRQSLGQGPEFLIYFQGTGAADDSGLPNDRFFAVRPEGSVSTLKIQRTERGDSAVYLCASSLFPGGNGYTFGSGTRLTVV.

This chain links TRBV2 with TRBJ2-7; the D gene is possibly TRBD1 (5 bases). CDR1 and CDR2 (germline): SNHLY, FYNNEI. CDR3 size: 14 residues. Deletions cut 2 bases from V and 2 bases from J, with 10 bases between. CDR3: CASSEQGRTYEQYF. DNA of the CDR3: TGTGCCAGCAGTGAACAGGGTAGGACCTACGAGCAGTACTTC.

The chain links TRBV6-6 to TRBJ1-5, with a weak D call TRBD1 (6 bases). The ends were cut back, 4 bases at V and 5 bases at J, with 18 bases in the middle. CDR3 size: 16 residues. Germline CDR1 MNHNY, CDR2 SVGAGI (reference sequence). For the CDR3, the DNA is TGTGCCAGCAGTTCATTCAGGGGAATAAAGGATCAGCCCCAGCATTTT. It is translated as CASSSFRGIKDQPQHF.

The J gene is TRBJ2-7, the V gene TRBV15; 7 bases agree with TRBD2. From germline, CDR1 is LNHNV and CDR2 YYDKDF (reference sequence). The trim removed 0 bases at V and 0 bases at J, leaving 5 bases unmatched. The CDR3 has 16 amino acids. CDR3 residues: CATSRDLAGLSYEQYF. In DNA form, the CDR3 reads TGTGCCACCAGCAGAGACTTAGCGGGCCTCTCCTACGAGCAGTACTTC.

The chain links TRBV5-6 to TRBJ2-3; 9 positions agree with TRBD1. Germline values: CDR1 SGHDT, CDR2 YYEEEE. This CDR3 comprises 15 residues. The ends lost 4 bases at V and 3 bases at J; junction bases unmatched: 6. The CDR3 DNA reads as TGTGCCAGCAGCCAGGGACAGGGTCGGACAGATACGCAGTATTTT. It codes for CASSQGQGRTDTQYF.

The chain is built from TRBV9 and TRBJ1-1; 8 nucleotides align to TRBD1. V trimming: 1 base; J trimming: 4 bases; junction bases outside the gene matches: 3. Germline V gene lookup returns CDR1 SGDLS and CDR2 YYNGEE. The CDR3 covers 14 residues. CDR3 coding DNA: TGTGCCAGCAGCGTACAGGGGGCGTCCACTGAAGCTTTCTTT. Amino acid sequence: CASSVQGASTEAFF.

This clone was found once. The CDR3 protein is CASSTSGRRNEQFF. The CDR3 coding sequence is TGTGCCAGCAGTACTAGCGGGAGACGCAATGAGCAGTTCTTC. The rearrangement uses TRBV6-5 and TRBJ2-1, with 11 nucleotides matching TRBD2. CDR1 is MNHEY and CDR2 is SVGAGI in the germline V gene. This CDR3 has 14 amino acids. Trimming took 5 bases from V and 6 from J; bases not matched to a gene: 3.

This clone was counted a few times. V usage is TRBV6-5 and J usage is TRBJ1-2; no reliable D call. CDR3 size: 13 residues. CDR1 is MNHEY and CDR2 is SVGAGI in the germline V gene. Between the trimmed V and J ends, which lost 6 bases and 1 base, there was a span of 9 bases. CDR3 amino acids: CASRTGSNYGYTF. The CDR3 bases are TGTGCCAGCAGAACCGGGAGTAACTATGGCTACACCTTC.

The rearrangement links TRBV11-1 to TRBJ2-4; 8 positions agree with TRBD1. The length of the CDR3 is 18 residues. V was pared by 7 bases and J by 0 bases, with 14 bases of the junction left unmatched. The germline gives CDR1 SGHAT, CDR2 FQDESV (reference sequence). CDR3 in DNA: TGTGCCAGCACCATTGGACAGGGCTCTCCCCTAGCCAAAAACATTCAGTACTTC. It is translated as CASTIGQGSPLAKNIQYF.

Only a few counts were recorded for this clone. The gene calls are TRBV27 and TRBJ1-1; perhaps TRBD1 as D (5 bases). Germline CDR1 is MNHEY and CDR2 is SMNVEV (reference sequence). This CDR3 has 14 residues. The V end was cut by 6 bases, the J end by 3 bases, with 14 bases between. The CDR3 region is CASRIGGKDTEAFF. CDR3 coding DNA: TGTGCCAGCAGGATTGGGGGGAAGGACACTGAAGCTTTCTTT.

J is TRBJ2-7 and V is TRBV4-1, with TRBD2 matching over 9 bases. V trimming: 5 bases; J trimming: 2 bases; junction bases outside the gene matches: 10. The length of the CDR3 is 16 residues. Looked up from germline, CDR1 is MGHRA and CDR2 is YSYEKL. The CDR3 spells CASSTLAGNPTYEQYF. The CDR3 bases are TGCGCCAGCAGCACCCTAGCGGGAAACCCCACCTACGAGCAGTACTTC.

The chain carries TRBV5-1 and TRBJ2-1; D possibly corresponds to TRBD2 (6 bases). Germline V gene data show CDR1 as SGHRS and CDR2 as YFSETQ. V was pared by 2 bases and J by 7 bases, with 16 bases between. This CDR3 region has 15 residues. The CDR3 DNA reads as TGCGCCAGCAGCTTTGTAGCGGAGGTTCGAAATGAGCAGTTCTTC. Translated, it gives CASSFVAEVRNEQFF.

This clone was seen a few times. The gene calls are TRBV4-3 and TRBJ2-1, with a possible D match to TRBD2 (6 bases). V lost 1 base and J 0 bases, leaving 16 bases between the germline ends. The CDR3 covers 18 residues. Germline CDR1 LGHNA, CDR2 YSLEER. CDR3 protein: CASSQGPGRGSSYNEQFF. The DNA for the CDR3 is TGCGCCAGCAGCCAAGGTCCCGGGCGGGGCAGCTCCTACAATGAGCAGTTCTTC.

The sample holds a few counts of this clone. The J gene is TRBJ1-1, the V gene TRBV28; 7 bases agree with TRBD1. The CDR3 is 15 residues long. Germline trimming cut 8 bases from V and 5 bases from J; bases unmatched to any gene: 14. Germline lookup yields CDR1 MDHEN and CDR2 SYDVKM. This chain's CDR3 is CASPPPDRVRTEAFF. In nucleotides, the CDR3 is TGTGCCAGCCCCCCGCCAGACAGGGTGAGGACTGAAGCTTTCTTT.

In its sample, this clone was seen many times. V and J are TRBV4-1 and TRBJ1-1; 7 bases line up with TRBD1. The CDR3 spans 14 residues. J was trimmed by 5 bases and V by 5 bases; bases with no gene match: 8. Germline V gene data show CDR1 as MGHRA and CDR2 as YSYEKL. DNA of the CDR3: TGCGCCAGCAGCGCTCCGACAGGGCGGACTGAAGCTTTCTTT. Amino acid sequence: CASSAPTGRTEAFF.

V usage is TRBV30 and J usage is TRBJ2-5; 8 nucleotides align to TRBD2. This CDR3 has 14 amino acids. With 3 bases clipped from V and 4 bases from J, the junction kept 7 bases outside the gene matches. Germline V CDR1 and CDR2: GTSNPN, SVGIG (reference sequence). The CDR3 here is CAWRVSGVRETQYF. The CDR3 region has the DNA TGTGCCTGGAGAGTTAGCGGGGTGAGAGAGACCCAGTACTTC.

The rearrangement joins TRBV30 to TRBJ1-5; 8 bases match TRBD1. V was pared by 1 base and J by 5 bases, with 4 bases of the junction left unmatched. CDR1 and CDR2 from the germline V gene are GTSNPN and SVGIG (reference sequence). This CDR3 has 14 residues. In DNA, the CDR3 is TGTGCCTGGAGTGGGACAGGGCTTTATCAGCCCCAGCATTTT. It yields the protein CAWSGTGLYQPQHF.

V is TRBV9 and J is TRBJ2-1, with TRBD2 matching 14 bases. CDR3 length: 16 residues. With 3 bases clipped from V and 7 bases from J, the junction kept 6 bases outside the gene matches. Per germline, CDR1 SGDLS and CDR2 YYNGEE. Here the CDR3 DNA reads TGTGCCAGCAGCGGAGTTGGACTAGCGGGAGGAAATGAGCAGTTCTTC. Encoded protein: CASSGVGLAGGNEQFF.

This clone was detected once. The chain has TRBV5-1 and TRBJ2-1; tentatively, D is TRBD1 (6 bases). Germline V gene data show CDR1 as SGHRS and CDR2 as YFSETQ. V lost 2 bases and J 5 bases, leaving 17 bases between the germline ends. The length of the CDR3 is 16 residues. The CDR3 nucleotides are TGCGCCAGCAGCTTACAGGGCCTAGGGACGAACAATGAGCAGTTCTTC. Translated, it gives CASSLQGLGTNNEQFF.

In regard to this clone: An end of the junction does not agree with germline; a read error may underlie this. V usage is TRBV29-1 and J usage is TRBJ2-7, with 9 nucleotides matching TRBD2. This CDR3 region has 14 residues. The germline V gene encodes CDR1 SQVTM and CDR2 ANQGSEA. CDR3 in DNA: TGCAGCGTCGAAGGGGCGGGGGGGGCCTACGAGCAGTACTTC. Protein: CSVEGAGGAYEQYF.

The V and J genes are TRBV6-6 and TRBJ2-7; D possibly corresponds to TRBD1 (5 bases). Deletions cut 5 bases from V and 4 bases from J, with 18 bases between. The CDR3 totals 15 residues. The germline V gene has CDR1 MNHNY and CDR2 SVGAGI (reference sequence). Here the CDR3 reads CASSLPPDSAYEQYF. The CDR3 region has the DNA TGTGCCAGCAGTCTTCCCCCTGACAGTGCGTACGAGCAGTACTTC.

This chain connects TRBV28 to TRBJ1-2; D remains unclear. Trimming removed 6 bases from V and 3 bases from J, with 14 bases in between. This CDR3 contains 14 residues. The germline gives CDR1 MDHEN, CDR2 SYDVKM. CDR3: CASSPGSRHYGYTF. The CDR3 bases are TGTGCCAGCAGCCCGGGATCGAGGCACTATGGCTACACCTTC.

The chain has TRBV6-6 and TRBJ1-2, with 7 bases lining up with TRBD1. The trim removed 8 bases at V and 3 bases at J, leaving 6 bases unmatched. Germline V CDR1 and CDR2: MNHNY, SVGAGI (reference sequence). The CDR3 sequence is 13 residues long. This chain's CDR3 is CASLGTEDYGYTF. The CDR3 DNA reads as TGTGCCAGCCTTGGGACAGAAGACTATGGCTACACCTTC.

The chain recombines TRBV5-5 with TRBJ1-1; tentatively, D is TRBD1 (5 bases). Germline values: CDR1 SGHKS, CDR2 YYEKEE (reference sequence). The V gene lost 4 bases and the J gene lost 3 bases, with 16 bases spanning the gap. The CDR3 consists of 15 residues. CDR3 loop: CASSPQSPGYTEAFF. Written as DNA, the CDR3 is TGTGCCAGCAGCCCCCAAAGCCCAGGGTACACTGAAGCTTTCTTT.